Presented here are 10 T cell receptor beta chains from one specimen sequenced in a study of T cells in Graves' hyperthyroidism and ophthalmopathy. TCR beta CDR3 regions were amplified from RNA. When the TCR CDR3 underwent first-round RT-PCR, the HTBI primer set was used. TCRdb re-derived calls from the multiplex PCR reads in MiXCR, one entry per CDR3 protein. The sample holds hundreds of thousands of distinct CDR3 sequences; approximately 15% are singletons and the top ten take about an eighth. Specimen: blood. The receptors were sampled from a woman between 45 and 60 years old with Graves' ophthalmopathy.

This clonotype showed up many times. This chain joins TRBV11-2 and TRBJ2-1, with a weak D call TRBD2 (6 bases). The germline gives CDR1 SGHAT, CDR2 FQNNGV. The length of the CDR3 is 14 residues. Trimming pared 5 bases from V and 5 bases from J, leaving 13 bases between. The CDR3 spells CASSARLVNNEQFF. The CDR3 DNA reads TGTGCCAGCAGCGCAAGACTAGTCAACAATGAGCAGTTCTTC.

This clonotype was detected only a few times. The chain couples TRBV20-1 to TRBJ2-5; 10 positions agree with TRBD2. Germline V gene sequence: CDR1 DFQATT, CDR2 SNEGSKA (reference sequence). This CDR3 is 17 amino acids long. The ends lost 5 bases at V and 2 bases at J; junction bases unmatched: 14. As DNA, the CDR3 is TGCAGTGCTCAACCCTTAGGTCCTAGCGGGAGACAAGAGACCCAGTACTTC. Its protein product is CSAQPLGPSGRQETQYF.

This clonotype was counted many times. This chain connects TRBV29-1 to TRBJ2-1, with 9 nucleotides matching TRBD1. The V gene's germline CDR1 is SQVTM and CDR2 ANQGSEA. CDR3 length: 16 amino acids. V dropped 6 bases and J dropped 6; count of bases not matched to a gene: 15. CDR3 amino acids: CSVGGPGQGRGNEQFF. DNA for the CDR3: TGCAGCGTCGGGGGTCCGGGACAGGGAAGGGGCAATGAGCAGTTCTTC.

This clonotype was seen at least ten times. The gene calls are TRBV30 and TRBJ1-2; TRBD1 is a possible D gene (6 bases). Germline values: CDR1 GTSNPN, CDR2 SVGIG (reference sequence). The CDR3 is 14 residues long. Trimming took 5 bases from V and 3 from J, leaving 16 bases between them. The CDR3: CAWQEQGAHYGYTF. The CDR3 DNA sequence: TGTGCCTGGCAAGAACAGGGCGCGCACTATGGCTACACCTTC.

This chain joins TRBV6-1 and TRBJ2-5; 12 nucleotides align to TRBD2. The CDR3 spans 16 residues. V gave up 5 bases and J gave up 6 bases; unmatched junction bases: 10. CDR1 is MNHNS and CDR2 is SASEGT in the germline V gene. The CDR3, as DNA: TGTGCCAGCAGTCAGCAAGGACTAGCGGGACGGAAGACCCAGTACTTC. This gives the protein CASSQQGLAGRKTQYF.

V is TRBV5-4 and J is TRBJ2-1; D unresolved. This CDR3 contains 15 residues. The germline gives CDR1 SGHNT, CDR2 YYREEE (reference sequence). Trimming left V 1 base short and J 4 bases short, with 12 bases between. CDR3 sequence: CASSLRARSYNEQFF. The CDR3 region has the DNA TGTGCCAGCAGCTTGAGGGCGCGTTCTTACAATGAGCAGTTCTTC.

This clonotype has more than one count but fewer than ten. This chain joins TRBV25-1 and TRBJ1-5; D ambiguous. The CDR3 has 16 amino acids. Germline V gene data show CDR1 as MGHDK and CDR2 as SYGVNS. The V end was cut by 3 bases, the J end by 1 base, with 13 bases between. The CDR3 DNA reads as TGTGCCAGCAGTGACCCGGGTCACGAAAGCAATCAGCCCCAGCATTTT. This sequence encodes CASSDPGHESNQPQHF.

Comment on this clonotype: A single base separates this from a much larger clone, so it may be a read error. V usage is TRBV12-3 or TRBV12-4 and J usage is TRBJ1-5; D ambiguous. The CDR3 extends over 16 amino acids. V was trimmed by 2 bases and J by 0 bases, leaving 11 bases between them. The chain's CDR3 is CASSLKVLYSNQPQHF. CDR3 DNA: TGTGCCAGCAGTTTAAAGGTCCTGTATAGCAATCAGCCCCAGCATTTT.

This clonotype was seen many times. This chain links TRBV7-3 with TRBJ2-2; 8 bases map to TRBD1. The germline CDR1 and CDR2 sequences are SGHTA and FQGTGA. The CDR3 sequence is 17 residues long. With 5 bases clipped from V and 0 bases from J, the junction kept 8 bases outside the gene matches. The CDR3 protein is CASSPQRQGTNTGELFF. In DNA form, the CDR3 reads TGTGCCAGCAGCCCCCAACGACAGGGGACGAACACCGGGGAGCTGTTTTTT. The whole variable domain, remainder taken from reference TRBV7-3 and TRBJ2-2, is GAGVSQTPSNKVTEKGKYVELRCDPISGHTALYWYRQSLGQGPEFLIYFQGTGAADDSGLPNDRFFAVRPEGSVSTLKIQRTERGDSAVYLCASSPQRQGTNTGELFFGEGSRLTVL.

In its sample, this clonotype was seen many times. J is TRBJ1-2 and V is TRBV6-1; TRBD1 might be the D (6 bases). CDR3 length: 13 amino acids. Trimming took off 9 bases at V and 4 bases at J, with 15 bases between the two ends. Germline-derived CDR1 and CDR2 are MNHNS and SASEGT. As DNA, the CDR3 is TGTGCCAGTTCAGGGGAGAGGGGCTATGGCTACACCTTC. This encodes CASSGERGYGYTF.